This TCR beta chain was documented in a study of OX40 agonist ivuxolimab in advanced cancers. Sampled blood was obtained at baseline, cycle 4 day 1, and cycle 7 day 1. The CDR3 extends over 15 amino acids. Germline CDR1 and CDR2: SGHRS and YFSETQ. The junction had 6 bases not matched to a gene; V was cut back by 0 bases and J by 7 bases. With regard to this clone: Its cognate antigen is unknown.

Assay used: immunoSEQ multiplex PCR; TCRdb lists only in-frame clones, some missing. Of over 100,000 clones in the sample, 90% to 95% were seen once. Notes on the study in general: Low normalized clonal expansion also occurred in some nonresponding patients. The specificity for antigen of the expanded peripheral T cells was not determined.

The sequencing used CD4+ or CD8+ T cells sorted from blood, collected in a trial of the OX40 agonist ivuxolimab. The source is an adult with an advanced solid tumor such as melanoma, head and neck, liver or kidney cancer. V gene TRBV5-1 combines with J gene TRBJ1-1; 10 positions agree with TRBD1. CDR3 nucleotide sequence: TGCGCCAGCAGCTTGGAGGACAGGGGGGTCGATGAAGCTTTCTTT. Residues: CASSLEDRGVDEAFF.